This entry concerns a single T cell receptor (beta chain). Its specificity is not known. Germline V CDR1 and CDR2: WNHNN, SYGVQD (reference sequence). This CDR3 has 17 amino acids. V shed 4 bases and J 0 bases; nucleotides not matched to a gene: 7. The data were taken from a study of lymphopenia after photon versus proton radiotherapy. Regarding the study as a whole: After the lymphocyte nadir, photon-treated repertoires showed oligoclonal expansion, especially of CD8+ Temra cells. Relative stability marked proton patients; photon patients lost diversity and naive cells. Only patients who died were analyzed for survival; proton advantage is unproven. A bigger post-nadir fall in TCR diversity correlated inversely with survival time in deceased patients.

Data came from immunoSEQ multiplex PCR; TCRdb stores just in-frame clones and leaves some out. The sample carries fewer than 30,000 clones, around nine tenths recorded once. The chain uses TRBV10-1 and TRBJ2-2, with 8 bases fitting TRBD2. This clonotype originated in a woman in her forties or fifties with cholangiocarcinoma. The sample consisted of peripheral blood, taken from a patient treated with photon-based radiotherapy. The CDR3: CASSGVAGGTNTGELFF. The DNA for the CDR3 is TGCGCCAGCAGTGGGGTCGCGGGGGGAACGAACACCGGGGAGCTGTTTTTT.